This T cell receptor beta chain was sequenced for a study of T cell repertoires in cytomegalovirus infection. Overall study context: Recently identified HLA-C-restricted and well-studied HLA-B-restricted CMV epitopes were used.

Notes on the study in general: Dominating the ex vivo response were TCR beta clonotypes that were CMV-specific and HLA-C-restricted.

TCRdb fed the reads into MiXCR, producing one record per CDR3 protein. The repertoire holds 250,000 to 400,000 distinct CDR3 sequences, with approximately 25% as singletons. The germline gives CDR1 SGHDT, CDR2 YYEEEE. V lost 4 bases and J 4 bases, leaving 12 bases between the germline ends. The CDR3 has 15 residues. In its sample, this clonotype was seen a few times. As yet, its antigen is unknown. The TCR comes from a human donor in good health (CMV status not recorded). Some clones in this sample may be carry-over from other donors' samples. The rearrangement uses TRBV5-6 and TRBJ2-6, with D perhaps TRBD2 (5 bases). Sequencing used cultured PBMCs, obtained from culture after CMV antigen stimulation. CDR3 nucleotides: TGTGCCAGCAGCCGAGGGTTACTCGGGGCCAACGTCCTGACTTTC. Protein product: CASSRGLLGANVLTF.